A single sample is the source of the 17 T cell receptor beta chains below, sequenced in a study of T cell responses to AZD1222 COVID-19 vaccine. Clones were read by immunoSEQ multiplex PCR, and TCRdb kept only the in-frame ones, dropping some. The sample lists about 120,000 clones, around 92% occurring once. Sequenced here: peripheral blood, sampled on day 0 of AZD1222 vaccination. The receptor set was obtained from an adult in good health.

The chain recombines TRBV19 with TRBJ1-2, with D unclear. The ends were cut back, 7 bases at V and 6 bases at J, with 21 bases in the middle. From germline, CDR1 is LNHDA and CDR2 SQIVND (reference sequence). CDR3 length equals 15 residues. The CDR3 here is CASKPAAFGVDGYTF. CDR3 nucleotide sequence: TGTGCCAGTAAACCCGCGGCGTTCGGGGTGGATGGCTACACCTTC.

This clone was observed once. This chain uses TRBV21-1 with TRBJ2-4; TRBD2 is the table's D call, not checked against the DNA. TRBV21-1 corresponds to a pseudogene. The CDR3 spans 18 residues. The CDR3 sequence is CASSKRVAGGDTKNIQYF. The DNA of the CDR3 is TGTGCCAGCAGCAAAAGGGTAGCGGGGGGGGATACCAAAAACATTCAGTACTTC.

CDR3 sequence reads: CASSEGYGSSYNEQFF. The CDR3 nucleotides read TGTGCCAGCAGTGAAGGTTATGGAAGCTCCTACAATGAGCAGTTCTTC. The rearrangement links TRBV6-1 to TRBJ2-1; D ambiguous. Trimming removed 1 base at V and 0 bases at J, with 10 bases between. CDR3 length: 16 amino acids. From germline, CDR1 is MNHNS and CDR2 SASEGT.

The CDR3 DNA reads TGTGCCAGCAGCTTAGGCGGCAGGCAGAATTCACCCCTCCACTTT. It yields the protein CASSLGGRQNSPLHF. The chain uses TRBV7-9 and TRBJ1-6, with D uncertain. The germline V and J ends were trimmed by 1 base and 7 bases, with 11 bases remaining between them. Germline V gives CDR1 SEHNR, CDR2 FQNEAQ (reference sequence). This CDR3 is 15 amino acids long.

The chain joins TRBV6-5 to TRBJ1-1; 8 nucleotides align to TRBD1. J lost 11 bases, V lost 5 bases, and 13 bases had no gene match. Per the germline V gene, CDR1 is MNHEY and CDR2 is SVGAGI. The CDR3 has 14 residues. CDR3 DNA sequence: TGTGCCAGCAGTAGAGGGACAGGATGGAGACAGGCTTTCTTT. This codes for CASSRGTGWRQAFF.

The genes are TRBV7-8 and TRBJ2-7, with TRBD2 matching 10 bases. V was clipped by 4 bases and J by 3 bases; unmatched bases: 6. Germline V gene sequence: CDR1 SGHVS, CDR2 FQNEAQ. The CDR3 runs 15 residues. The CDR3 coding sequence is TGTGCCAGCAGCTCGAGACTAGCGGGCTACTACGAGCAGTACTTC. Translated, it gives CASSSRLAGYYEQYF.

The V gene is TRBV24-1, the J gene TRBJ1-1, with D possibly TRBD1 on 5 matching bases. The CDR3 runs to 14 residues. V was shortened by 3 bases and J by 0 bases, with 7 bases between the two germline ends. CDR1 and CDR2 from the germline V gene are KGHDR and SFDVKD. The CDR3 nucleotides read TGTGCCACCAGTGATAACAGGCTGAACACTGAAGCTTTCTTT. It encodes CATSDNRLNTEAFF.

This clone was seen once. This chain uses TRBV19 with TRBJ1-2; 7 bases line up with TRBD1. Germline values: CDR1 LNHDA, CDR2 SQIVND (reference sequence). With 5 bases clipped from V and 5 bases from J, the junction kept 5 bases outside the gene matches. The length of the CDR3 is 13 residues. The CDR3 reads CASSPGQAYGYTF. The CDR3 bases are TGTGCCAGTAGTCCTGGACAGGCATATGGCTACACCTTC.

The chain joins TRBV5-1 to TRBJ1-1, with D maybe TRBD1 (5 bases). Per germline, CDR1 SGHRS and CDR2 YFSETQ. V lost 5 bases and J 1 base, leaving 9 bases between the germline ends. The CDR3 is made up of 13 amino acids. CDR3 DNA sequence: TGCGCCAGCAGACGTACAGGGAACACTGAAGCTTTCTTT. Its protein is CASRRTGNTEAFF.

V usage is TRBV6-5 and J usage is TRBJ1-5; possible D gene TRBD1, 5 bases. CDR3 length: 15 amino acids. Trimming took off 0 bases at V and 3 bases at J, with 9 bases between the two ends. Germline V gene sequence: CDR1 MNHEY, CDR2 SVGAGI. The CDR3 reads CASSYSIQANQPQHF. The CDR3 coding sequence is TGTGCCAGCAGTTACTCGATACAGGCCAATCAGCCCCAGCATTTT.

The chain links TRBV18 to TRBJ1-1; D is unclear. This CDR3 spans 15 amino acids. V was shortened by 3 bases and J by 3 bases, with 14 bases between the two germline ends. The germline gives CDR1 KGHSH, CDR2 LQKENI. The CDR3 reads CASSPMNRPDTEAFF. The DNA for the CDR3 is TGTGCCAGCTCACCCATGAACCGACCGGACACTGAAGCTTTCTTT.

As DNA, the CDR3 is TGTGCCAGCAGCTTCACCACAAACACCGGGGAGCTGTTTTTT. Translating it yields CASSFTTNTGELFF. The chain carries TRBV5-6 and TRBJ2-2, with D hard to call. The germline V gene encodes CDR1 SGHDT and CDR2 YYEEEE. V was shortened by 2 bases and J by 2 bases, with 7 bases between the two germline ends. This CDR3 spans 14 amino acids.

The count of this clone is one. The V call is TRBV19, the J call TRBJ1-1; tentative D call: TRBD1 (6 bases). The CDR3 is 16 residues long. CDR1 LNHDA and CDR2 SQIVND come from the germline V gene (reference sequence). Trimming cost V 4 bases and J 4 bases, with 19 bases left between them. For the CDR3, the DNA is TGTGCCAGTAGTACCCACGTACAGGGTCCGGTCACTGAAGCTTTCTTT. Its translation is CASSTHVQGPVTEAFF. The whole variable domain, filled in from reference TRBV19 and TRBJ1-1, reads DGGITQSPKYLFRKEGQNVTLSCEQNLNHDAMYWYRQDPGQGLRLIYYSQIVNDFQKGDIAEGYSVSREKKESFPLTVTSAQKNPTAFYLCASSTHVQGPVTEAFFGQGTRLTVV.

This clone was observed a single time. The chain has TRBV5-1 and TRBJ2-7, with D possibly being TRBD2 (6 bases). The V end lost 4 bases, the J end lost 2 bases, and 22 bases lay between the germline ends. The CDR3 has 17 residues. The germline gives CDR1 SGHRS, CDR2 YFSETQ. The CDR3 nucleotides read TGCGCCAGCAGCCTCCGAACCCCAGCGGGCCCAGCCTACGAGCAGTACTTC. Its translation: CASSLRTPAGPAYEQYF.

This clone was counted once. The chain recombines TRBV28 with TRBJ2-7, with D uncertain. Trimming took off 5 bases at V and 5 bases at J, with 7 bases between the two ends. This CDR3 contains 11 residues. Germline V gene lookup returns CDR1 MDHEN and CDR2 SYDVKM. As DNA, the CDR3 is TGTGCCAGCAGTCCCCTAAACGAGCAGTACTTC. It yields the protein CASSPLNEQYF.

This chain uses TRBV7-6 with TRBJ1-2, with D possibly matching TRBD1 (6 bases). This CDR3 has 15 amino acids. V lost 5 bases and J lost 6, with 19 bases in between. Germline V lookup: CDR1 SGHVS, CDR2 FNYEAQ. CDR3 DNA sequence: TGTGCCAGCAGCACCCAGGTCGGGACACCAAATGGCTACACCTTC. It specifies CASSTQVGTPNGYTF.

The chain uses TRBV10-3 and TRBJ2-1, with D hard to call. The CDR3 has 14 residues. V was trimmed by 7 bases and J by 0 bases, leaving 10 bases between them. CDR1 and CDR2 from the germline V gene are ENHRY and SYGVKD. This CDR3 is CAIKEDSSYNEQFF. DNA for the CDR3: TGTGCCATCAAAGAGGATAGCTCCTACAATGAGCAGTTCTTC.